The TCR beta chain described here comes from a study of blood T cell repertoires in COVID-19 (TCRdb year 2020). At the level of the whole study: Collaborator samples came from the United States, Italy and Spain and covered acute and convalescent phases of COVID-19. The prospective study material was composed of cDNA or gDNA derived from T cells, B-cell-depleted T cells, or PBMCs. Subjects who had been exposed to COVID-19, were actively infected with it, or had recovered from it provided the deeply sampled blood TCRbeta repertoires that made up the dataset. The repertoires were released in a freely available public database meant as a resource for research on the immune response to SARS-CoV-2. The samples were drawn from the first 160 participants of the ongoing ImmuneRACE study and from over 950 subjects provided by 6 global collaborators. Sample metadata almost always included a de-identified subject ID, COVID-19 status, age in years and sex. Where HLA class I and class II types were available, the types were taken from metadata supplied by the sample provider, not from assay-based typing.

The immunoSEQ Assay, a bias-controlled multiplex PCR, was used to amplify TCRbeta CDR3 regions from genomic DNA. For the original study's pipeline: Within the assay, amplification of reference gene primers was used to estimate how many nucleated cells each sample contained. To quantify the absolute abundance of each unique TCRbeta CDR3 rearrangement, sequence reads were collapsed and filtered. For each sample, productive Simpson clonality was calculated as the square root of Simpson's diversity index across productive rearrangements. Here the immuneACCESS table is served through TCRdb, limited to in-frame sequences with V and J called. Missing clones are a known gap in these copies; in checked studies unresolved V genes cover under half, and the rest lacks a known reason. The V and J calls and clone size were taken over from that table, and D and trimming were inferred from the DNA. A total of under 450,000 clones appear in this sample, approximately 86% of them only once. The top ten constitute roughly 6.6% of the sample.

CDR1 is given as SGHDN and CDR2 as FVKESK, both from the germline V gene. Trimming leaves V shorter by 7 bases and J shorter by 1 base, with the junction holding 10 bases beyond the gene matches. Counted from cysteine to phenylalanine, this CDR3 has 15 amino acids. Solely the CDR3 DNA is kept, with 45 bases framed from the first base. Points on this clone: What this receptor recognizes is not known. Nothing much larger sits one base from this clone, and base qualities are not available.

Study-level results and caveats: How much clinical and demographic metadata was included differed by source and by participant, and the metadata was provided uncurated.

At one collaborating source in Seattle, patients were enrolled during active infection and were followed longitudinally through the course of disease. Collaborating institutions collected whole blood in K2EDTA tubes following their own protocols. For TCRbeta analysis, collaborator samples were shipped as frozen whole blood, as isolated PBMCs, or as DNA extracted from either sample type. The sample consisted of peripheral blood. The receptor comes from a woman aged 60-75 years with COVID-19, enrolled during active disease. The chain couples TRBV14 to TRBJ2-7; 7 central bases correspond to TRBD1. The DNA sequence follows: TGTGCCAGCACCCCCAAAGGGGGCAAGTCCTACGAGCAGTACTTC. Its protein is CASTPKGGKSYEQYF.